This T cell receptor beta chain was captured in a study of T-cell reconstitution after alpha-beta-depleted transplantation in children. This clonotype was picked up many times. The CDR3 totals 13 residues. Per germline, CDR1 SQVTM and CDR2 ANQGSEA. Unique molecular identifiers were used to barcode this TCRbeta library. TCRdb independently ran MiXCR on the PCR reads; one entry per CDR3 protein. The table records 170,000 or so distinct CDR3 sequences, about 6.4% of them present only once. This receptor was obtained from a human donor who donated a stem cell graft to a child with Wiskott-Aldrich syndrome. Material: PBMCs from the stem cell graft donor, obtained from the stem cell graft. The chain is built from TRBV29-1 and TRBJ2-2, with 7 bases that match TRBD2. The CDR3 DNA reads TGCGCCGGGGGGAATCCGAACACCGGGGAGCTGTTTTTT. Its protein is CAGGNPNTGELFF.